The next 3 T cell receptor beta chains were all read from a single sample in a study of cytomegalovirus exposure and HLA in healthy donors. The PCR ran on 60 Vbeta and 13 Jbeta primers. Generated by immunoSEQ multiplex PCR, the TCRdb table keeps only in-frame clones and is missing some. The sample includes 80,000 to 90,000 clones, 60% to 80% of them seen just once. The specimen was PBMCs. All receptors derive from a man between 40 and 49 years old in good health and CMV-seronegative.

CDR3 in DNA: TGTGCCAGCAGTTCTATGTCGGTTCAAGAGACCCAGTACTTC. Its protein is CASSSMSVQETQYF. The J gene is TRBJ2-5, the V gene TRBV11-2; D is ambiguous. The CDR3 runs to 14 residues. Germline V CDR1 and CDR2: SGHAT, FQNNGV. Between the trimmed V and J ends, which lost 6 bases and 2 bases, there was a span of 13 bases.

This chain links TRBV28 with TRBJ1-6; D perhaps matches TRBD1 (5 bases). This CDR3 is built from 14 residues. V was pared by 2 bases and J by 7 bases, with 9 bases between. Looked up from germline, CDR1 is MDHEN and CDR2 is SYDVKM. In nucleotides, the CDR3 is TGTGCCAGCAGTTTAGAACAGGAGAATTCACCCCTCCACTTT. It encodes CASSLEQENSPLHF.

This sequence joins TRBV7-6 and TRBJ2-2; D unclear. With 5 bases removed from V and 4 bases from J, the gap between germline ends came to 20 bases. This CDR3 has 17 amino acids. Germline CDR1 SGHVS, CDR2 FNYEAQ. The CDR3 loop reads CASSPFRRLTGTGELFF. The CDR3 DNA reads TGTGCCAGCAGCCCGTTTCGGCGCCTCACGGGCACCGGGGAGCTGTTTTTT.